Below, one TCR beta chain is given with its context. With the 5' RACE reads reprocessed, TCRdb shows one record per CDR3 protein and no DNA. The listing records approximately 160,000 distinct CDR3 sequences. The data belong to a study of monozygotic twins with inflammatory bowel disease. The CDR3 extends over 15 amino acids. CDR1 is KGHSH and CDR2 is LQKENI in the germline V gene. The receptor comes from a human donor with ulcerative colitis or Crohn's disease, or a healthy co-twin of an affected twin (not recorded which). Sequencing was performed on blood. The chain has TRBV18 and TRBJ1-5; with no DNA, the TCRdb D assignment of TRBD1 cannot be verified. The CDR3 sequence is CASSALDVRNQPQHF.